Each of the 19 T cell receptor beta chains below was sequenced from the same sample in a study of blood T cell repertoires in COVID-19. Data came from immunoSEQ multiplex PCR; TCRdb stores just in-frame clones and leaves some out. The data hold approximately 120,000 clones, with 75% to 90% observed a single time. The specimen sequenced was peripheral blood. These receptors originate from a human donor with acute or convalescent COVID-19. The donor label of this sample is uncertain.

V is TRBV19 and J is TRBJ2-3; tentatively, D is TRBD1 (6 bases). This CDR3 spans 14 amino acids. Per the germline V gene, CDR1 is LNHDA and CDR2 is SQIVND (reference sequence). Trimming stripped 5 bases from V and 0 bases from J, with 9 bases between. CDR3 in DNA: TGTGCCAGTAGTGTCCAGGGGAGCACAGATACGCAGTATTTT. Translated, it gives CASSVQGSTDTQYF.

This clone has just one count. For the CDR3, the DNA is TGCGCCAGCAGCCCAAGTGAGGGTCTGGCGGGGCAAGAGACCCAGTACTTC. The encoded protein is CASSPSEGLAGQETQYF. This rearrangement joins TRBV5-1 to TRBJ2-5; a weak D match, TRBD2 (6 bases). Trimming shortened V by 4 bases and J by 2 bases, and 21 bases separated the two germline ends. In germline, CDR1 is SGHRS, CDR2 YFSETQ. This CDR3 contains 17 residues.

This sequence joins TRBV29-1 and TRBJ1-2; a weak D match, TRBD1 (5 bases). Germline V gives CDR1 SQVTM, CDR2 ANQGSEA. This CDR3 contains 12 residues. V gave up 3 bases and J gave up 4 bases, with 9 bases separating them. The CDR3 sequence is CSVDDSLYGYTF. Written as DNA, the CDR3 is TGCAGCGTTGACGACAGCCTCTATGGCTACACCTTC.

This clone occurred once. The chain is built from TRBV6-2 or TRBV6-3 and TRBJ1-1, with D possibly being TRBD1 (6 bases). The V end lost 4 bases, the J end lost 2 bases, and 11 bases lay between the germline ends. The CDR3 is 14 amino acids. CDR1 is MNHEY, CDR2 SVGEGT, per germline. The CDR3 DNA follows: TGTGCCAGCAGTTTAGACAGGATTAACACTGAAGCTTTCTTT. Protein: CASSLDRINTEAFF.

The V gene is TRBV28, the J gene TRBJ2-2; the match to TRBD2 covers 11 bases. The CDR3 contains 17 residues. V dropped 2 bases and J dropped 4; count of bases not matched to a gene: 6. Germline CDR1 reads MDHEN; CDR2 reads SYDVKM. Written as DNA, the CDR3 is TGTGCCAGCAGTTTAGGGACTAGCGGTACTTTCACCGGGGAGCTGTTTTTT. It yields the protein CASSLGTSGTFTGELFF.

This chain uses TRBV4-1 with TRBJ1-5; 7 bases map to TRBD1. Trimming cost V 1 base and J 4 bases; bases outside gene matches: 4. CDR3 length equals 15 residues. Looked up from germline, CDR1 is MGHRA and CDR2 is YSYEKL. The CDR3 reads CASSQGTGVNQPQHF. CDR3 nucleotide sequence: TGCGCCAGCAGCCAAGGTACAGGGGTAAATCAGCCCCAGCATTTT.

The V and J genes are TRBV5-1 and TRBJ2-2; 14 bases line up with TRBD2. CDR1 SGHRS and CDR2 YFSETQ come from the germline V gene. V lost 4 bases to trimming and J lost 1 base; unmatched junction nucleotides: 3. CDR3 length equals 17 residues. CDR3 loop: CASSKGTSGRNTGELFF. CDR3 in DNA: TGCGCCAGCAGCAAAGGGACTAGCGGGAGGAACACCGGGGAGCTGTTTTTT.

V and J are TRBV5-6 and TRBJ2-1; TRBD2 agrees at 7 bases. The CDR3 covers 14 residues. Trimming at V came to 2 bases and at J to 8 bases, leaving 7 bases not matched to a gene. The V gene's germline CDR1 is SGHDT and CDR2 YYEEEE. The CDR3 DNA follows: TGTGCCAGCAGCTTACCGGGCGGGAGCGATGAGCAGTTCTTC. It is translated as CASSLPGGSDEQFF. Drawing the rest from reference TRBV5-6 and TRBJ2-1, the complete variable domain is DAGVTQSPTHLIKTRGQQVTLRCSPKSGHDTVSWYQQALGQGPQFIFQYYEEEERQRGNFPDRFSGHQFPNYSSELNVNALLLGDSALYLCASSLPGGSDEQFFGPGTRLTVL.

This chain connects TRBV29-1 to TRBJ1-1, with D unresolved. In germline, CDR1 is SQVTM, CDR2 ANQGSEA. The CDR3 consists of 12 residues. The ends were cut back, 6 bases at V and 1 base at J, with 9 bases in the middle. CDR3 protein: CSVLGRNTEAFF. CDR3 nucleotide sequence: TGCAGCGTCCTGGGCAGGAACACTGAAGCTTTCTTT.

This sequence joins TRBV7-9 and TRBJ1-4; unclear D gene. The CDR3 length is 16 residues. Trimming pared 6 bases from V and 0 bases from J, leaving 14 bases between. Germline V CDR1 and CDR2: SEHNR, FQNEAQ (reference sequence). The CDR3 nucleotides are TGTGCCAGCAGTATGGCCTACGGGGCAACTAATGAAAAACTGTTTTTT. It encodes CASSMAYGATNEKLFF.

This chain connects TRBV7-8 to TRBJ2-3, with a tentative D call TRBD2 (6 bases). CDR3 size: 15 residues. Germline CDR1 and CDR2: SGHVS and FQNEAQ. The germline V and J ends were trimmed by 4 bases and 1 base, with 12 bases remaining between them. CDR3 in amino acids: CASSSAGLRTDTQYF. DNA for the CDR3: TGTGCCAGCAGCTCAGCGGGCTTGCGCACAGATACGCAGTATTTT.

This clone was observed a few times. This rearrangement joins TRBV7-6 to TRBJ1-3, with D hard to call. Germline lookup yields CDR1 SGHVS and CDR2 FNYEAQ. Trimming left V 2 bases short and J 8 bases short, with 7 bases between. The CDR3 runs to 12 residues. The CDR3: CASSLKRDTIYF. The CDR3 nucleotides read TGTGCCAGCAGCTTAAAGCGAGACACCATATATTTT.

V usage is TRBV21-1 and J usage is TRBJ1-2; the table names TRBD1, a call not compared with the DNA. TRBV21-1 is classified as a pseudogene. The CDR3 totals 14 residues. The CDR3 here is CASRDRGRPYGYTF. The CDR3 region has the DNA TGTGCCAGCCGGGACAGGGGGCGCCCCTATGGCTACACCTTC.

The chain carries TRBV4-2 and TRBJ2-1, with 9 bases lining up with TRBD2. V lost 0 bases to trimming and J lost 7 bases; unmatched junction nucleotides: 7. Germline V gene sequence: CDR1 LGHNA, CDR2 YNFKEQ. The CDR3 loop spans 16 amino acids. CDR3 residues: CASSQEPSGVWNEQFF. The CDR3 region has the DNA TGTGCCAGCAGCCAAGAACCTAGCGGGGTGTGGAATGAGCAGTTCTTC.

This clone was picked up one time. The chain uses TRBV4-3 and TRBJ1-1; TRBD1 aligns across 10 bases. CDR1 and CDR2 (germline): LGHNA, YSLEER. This CDR3 contains 18 residues. Trimming took 3 bases from V and 1 from J; bases not matched to a gene: 11. The CDR3 sequence is CASSQDSGTGARNTEAFF. The CDR3, as DNA: TGCGCCAGCAGCCAGGACTCCGGGACAGGGGCCAGGAACACTGAAGCTTTCTTT.

This clone was seen once. The chain has TRBV11-2 and TRBJ2-3; D call uncertain. CDR3 length: 14 amino acids. The V end lost 1 base, the J end lost 4 bases, and 9 bases lay between the germline ends. Looked up from germline, CDR1 is SGHAT and CDR2 is FQNNGV. The CDR3 nucleotides are TGTGCCAGCAGCTTAGCTGGGCAGGCAGATACGCAGTATTTT. It is translated as CASSLAGQADTQYF. The variable domain in full, completed from reference TRBV11-2 and TRBJ2-3, reads EAGVAQSPRYKIIEKRQSVAFWCNPISGHATLYWYQQILGQGPKLLIQFQNNGVVDDSQLPKDRFSAERLKGVDSTLKIQPAKLEDSAVYLCASSLAGQADTQYFGPGTRLTVL.

This rearrangement joins TRBV5-4 to TRBJ2-7, with D maybe TRBD1 (6 bases). The CDR3 totals 15 residues. The germline V gene has CDR1 SGHNT and CDR2 YYREEE (reference sequence). Trimming pared 4 bases from V and 5 bases from J, leaving 19 bases between. In DNA form, the CDR3 reads TGTGCCAGCAGCAAACAAAAACAGGGTCTGCACGAGCAGTACTTC. It is translated as CASSKQKQGLHEQYF.

At least ten counts were recorded for this clone. The rearrangement uses TRBV4-3 and TRBJ2-7, with 7 nucleotides matching TRBD1. Germline V gives CDR1 LGHNA, CDR2 YSLEER. The CDR3 length is 16 residues. With 2 bases clipped from V and 0 bases from J, the junction kept 7 bases outside the gene matches. In DNA, the CDR3 is TGCGCCAGCAGCCAAACTCGGGACAGCCTCTCCTACGAGCAGTACTTC. This sequence encodes CASSQTRDSLSYEQYF.

This clone was seen once. The chain is built from TRBV6-2 or TRBV6-3 and TRBJ1-6; 7 positions agree with TRBD1. CDR3 length: 18 residues. Unmatched junction bases numbered 16, after V lost 6 bases and J lost 5 bases. CDR1 is MNHEY, CDR2 SVGEGT, per germline. The CDR3 loop reads CASSKQGQGRQDNSPLHF. The CDR3 bases are TGTGCCAGCAGCAAACAGGGGCAAGGGAGGCAAGATAATTCACCCCTCCACTTT.